This TCR beta chain is drawn from a study of shared clonotypes between healthy human individuals. The split of CD4+ cells yielded CD45RA+ naive and CD45RA-negative memory subsets. Libraries were prepared by immunoSEQ multiplex PCR; TCRdb keeps only in-frame clonotypes and omits some of them. Among some 2,500,000 clones, roughly 93% were seen once, and the ten largest hold about 0.39%. V lost 4 bases and J lost 8, with 21 bases in between. This CDR3 spans 14 amino acids. Germline CDR1 is SQVTM and CDR2 is ANQGSEA. Sequencing was done on a sample of naive CD4+ T cells from PBMCs. Described subset: CD45RA+ positively selected. The TCR sequence derives from a man between 18 and 35 years old in good health. Some clones in this sample may be carry-over from other donors' samples. The chain has TRBV29-1 and TRBJ2-7, with D maybe TRBD2 (6 bases). CDR3 nucleotides: TGCAGCGTTGGAGGTAGCGGAACAACTTTACAGCAGTACTTC. Translation: CSVGGSGTTLQQYF.